Below are 16 T cell receptor beta chains sequenced from a single sample in a study of technical replicates of blood from several donors (dated by TCRdb to about 2017). The receptor library was made with the immunoSEQ multiplex PCR assay. The table comes from immuneACCESS by way of TCRdb, which keeps in-frame sequences with V and J called. Part of the clones is missing from these tables; in studies checked, under half for an unresolved V gene and the rest for unknown reasons. The sample table shows about 100,000 clones, and around 96% are seen once. The ten biggest clones cover 0.21% of the sample. The sequenced sample consisted of T cells isolated from PBMCs. The receptor set was obtained from a human donor in good health.

This chain links TRBV6-1 with TRBJ2-7; 11 bases align to TRBD1. The CDR3 spans 14 residues. Looked up from germline, CDR1 is MNHNS and CDR2 is SASEGT. V lost 7 bases, J lost 3 bases, and 5 bases stayed unmatched. In DNA form, the CDR3 reads TGTGCCAGCAATGGGGGGACAGGGGGCTACGAGCAGTACTTC. Protein: CASNGGTGGYEQYF.

The rearrangement links TRBV12-5 to TRBJ1-1; the match to TRBD1 covers 11 bases. V gave up 9 bases and J gave up 1 base; unmatched junction bases: 28. This CDR3 has 22 residues. Germline CDR1 LGHNT, CDR2 FRNRAP. The CDR3 DNA is TGTGCTAGCGAGAGAAGGGTTGGTAAAGTTGGACAGGGGGCTAGTCGGAACACTGAAGCTTTCTTT. This sequence encodes CASERRVGKVGQGASRNTEAFF.

The rearrangement joins TRBV7-2 to TRBJ2-1; 9 bases match TRBD2. J lost 7 bases, V lost 3 bases, and 7 bases had no gene match. The germline CDR1 and CDR2 sequences are SGHTA and FQGNSA. This CDR3 is built from 15 residues. The CDR3: CASSFPGTSSNEQFF. CDR3 nucleotide sequence: TGTGCCAGCAGCTTCCCCGGGACTAGCTCAAATGAGCAGTTCTTC. Looking up the rest from reference TRBV7-2 and TRBJ2-1 gives the full variable domain: GAGVSQSPSNKVTEKGKDVELRCDPISGHTALYWYRQSLGQGLEFLIYFQGNSAPDKSGLPSDRFSAERTGGSVSTLTIQRTQQEDSAVYLCASSFPGTSSNEQFFGPGTRLTVL.

V is TRBV27 and J is TRBJ2-1; D is unresolved. CDR3 length: 12 residues. CDR1 and CDR2 from the germline V gene are MNHEY and SMNVEV (reference sequence). V shed 8 bases and J shed 8 bases, with 13 bases lying between them. Written as DNA, the CDR3 is TGTGCCAGCTGGTCCTACGTATATGAGCAGTTCTTC. It specifies CASWSYVYEQFF.

CDR3 in DNA: TGTGCCAGCAGTTTATACCCTCGGGACAATTCCTCCGGGGAGCTGTTTTTT. This translates into CASSLYPRDNSSGELFF. The chain uses TRBV27 and TRBJ2-2, with a weak D call TRBD1 (6 bases). Germline V gene data show CDR1 as MNHEY and CDR2 as SMNVEV (reference sequence). Trimming pared 1 base from V and 6 bases from J, leaving 18 bases between. The CDR3 length is 17 residues.

CDR3 region: CASSFRTGETQYF. The CDR3, as DNA: TGTGCCAGCAGTTTTAGGACAGGAGAGACCCAGTACTTC. This sequence joins TRBV28 and TRBJ2-5; 7 bases match TRBD1. V shed 3 bases, J shed 4 bases, and the junction held 2 bases outside the gene matches. Germline CDR1 is MDHEN and CDR2 is SYDVKM. The CDR3 contains 13 residues.

The CDR3 DNA reads TGTGCCAGCAGCTTCCCCGCGGGAGATACGCAGTATTTT. Its protein product is CASSFPAGDTQYF. This chain joins TRBV11-2 and TRBJ2-3; perhaps TRBD2 as D (5 bases). The V end was cut by 3 bases, the J end by 5 bases, with 9 bases between. From germline, CDR1 is SGHAT and CDR2 FQNNGV. The CDR3 has 13 amino acids. The full variable domain, its missing parts supplied by reference TRBV11-2 and TRBJ2-3, is EAGVAQSPRYKIIEKRQSVAFWCNPISGHATLYWYQQILGQGPKLLIQFQNNGVVDDSQLPKDRFSAERLKGVDSTLKIQPAKLEDSAVYLCASSFPAGDTQYFGPGTRLTVL.

The chain combines TRBV7-8 with TRBJ1-2, with 11 bases identical to TRBD1. CDR3 length: 14 amino acids. Germline lookup yields CDR1 SGHVS and CDR2 FQNEAQ. Trimming took 4 bases from V and 4 from J; bases not matched to a gene: 2. CDR3 bases: TGTGCCAGCAGCTCCGGGACAGGGGGCTATGGCTACACCTTC. Protein: CASSSGTGGYGYTF.

The chain is built from TRBV9 and TRBJ1-3; D is undetermined. Germline V gene lookup returns CDR1 SGDLS and CDR2 YYNGEE. The CDR3 loop spans 16 amino acids. Trimming removed 4 bases at V and 2 bases at J, with 16 bases between. CDR3 loop: CASSPLTGSTGNTIYF. In DNA form, the CDR3 reads TGTGCCAGCAGCCCCCTGACGGGTTCGACTGGAAACACCATATATTTT.

This rearrangement joins TRBV6-5 to TRBJ2-1, with 10 nucleotides matching TRBD2. CDR1 is MNHEY, CDR2 SVGAGI, per germline. This CDR3 spans 16 amino acids. Unmatched junction bases numbered 4, after V lost 1 base and J lost 4 bases. CDR3 nucleotide sequence: TGTGCCAGCAGTTACTTTAGCGGGGGGCTTTACAATGAGCAGTTCTTC. Translation gives CASSYFSGGLYNEQFF.

The J gene is TRBJ1-2, the V gene TRBV19, with 10 bases aligning to TRBD1. CDR1 LNHDA and CDR2 SQIVND come from the germline V gene (reference sequence). The J segment lost 4 bases and the V segment lost 4 bases, leaving 6 bases of the junction unmatched. The CDR3 is made up of 15 amino acids. In nucleotides, the CDR3 is TGTGCCAGTAGTACATCCGGGACAGGGGTCTATGGCTACACCTTC. It specifies CASSTSGTGVYGYTF. Using reference TRBV19 and TRBJ1-2 for the parts outside the CDR3, the full variable domain is DGGITQSPKYLFRKEGQNVTLSCEQNLNHDAMYWYRQDPGQGLRLIYYSQIVNDFQKGDIAEGYSVSREKKESFPLTVTSAQKNPTAFYLCASSTSGTGVYGYTFGSGTRLTVV.

V usage is TRBV6-1 and J usage is TRBJ1-5; D is unresolved. Germline CDR1 is MNHNS and CDR2 is SASEGT. V gave up 2 bases and J gave up 3 bases, with 11 bases separating them. The CDR3 is 15 residues long. This CDR3 reads CASSEYGVTNQPQHF. The CDR3 coding sequence is TGTGCCAGCAGTGAATACGGGGTCACCAATCAGCCCCAGCATTTT.

This chain connects TRBV30 to TRBJ2-3; 8 bases fit TRBD2. Germline V lookup: CDR1 GTSNPN, CDR2 SVGIG (reference sequence). This CDR3 is built from 14 residues. V was clipped by 2 bases and J by 0 bases; unmatched bases: 1. The CDR3 reads CAWSPSGSTDTQYF. CDR3 in DNA: TGTGCCTGGAGTCCTAGCGGGAGCACAGATACGCAGTATTTT.

As to this clone: One junction end does not reproduce the germline sequence, and a read error may be involved. The V call is TRBV6-1, the J call TRBJ1-6, with no clear D. The CDR3 has 16 residues. Germline V CDR1 and CDR2: MNHNS, SASEGT. CDR3 protein: CASIEEMTELNSPLHF. The CDR3 DNA reads TGTGCCAGCATTGAAGAGATGACGGAGTTGAACTCACCCCTCCACTTT.

The chain has TRBV4-1 and TRBJ2-4; 11 bases fit TRBD2. Germline V gene data show CDR1 as MGHRA and CDR2 as YSYEKL. Trimming removed 3 bases from V and 8 bases from J; junction bases left unmatched: 15. The CDR3 contains 18 residues. The CDR3 protein is CASSHTSMTSGVTDIQYF. The CDR3, as DNA: TGCGCCAGCAGCCACACATCGATGACTAGCGGGGTTACGGACATTCAGTACTTC.

This rearrangement joins TRBV2 to TRBJ1-2, with D tentatively TRBD1 (6 bases). Trimming cost V 10 bases and J 5 bases, with 17 bases left between them. The CDR3 totals 13 residues. CDR1 and CDR2 (germline): SNHLY, FYNNEI. The CDR3 DNA reads TGTGCCACCGCCCAACAGGGCCGGTATGGCTACACCTTC. Its translation is CATAQQGRYGYTF.